The source of this T cell receptor beta chain is a study of blood T cell repertoires in COVID-19. Across the study: Acute-phase and convalescent COVID-19 samples originated in the United States, Italy and Spain. Sample material is recorded as cDNA or gDNA derived from T cells, B-cell-depleted T cells, or PBMCs.

Produced via immunoSEQ multiplex PCR; TCRdb's table is partial and in-frame only. The table lists about 83,000 clones, approximately 90% of them singletons. Germline assignment: CDR1 SGHNT and CDR2 YYREEE (reference sequence). CDR3 length equals 14 residues. Germline trimming cut 3 bases from V and 6 bases from J; bases unmatched to any gene: 4. This receptor was taken from a woman between 45 and 60 years old with active or convalescent COVID-19. Sequenced input: peripheral blood. The rearrangement uses TRBV5-4 and TRBJ1-1, with 11 bases fitting TRBD1. CDR3 residues: CASSSMDRGPEAFF. The CDR3 nucleotides read TGTGCCAGCAGCTCGATGGACAGGGGGCCTGAAGCTTTCTTT.